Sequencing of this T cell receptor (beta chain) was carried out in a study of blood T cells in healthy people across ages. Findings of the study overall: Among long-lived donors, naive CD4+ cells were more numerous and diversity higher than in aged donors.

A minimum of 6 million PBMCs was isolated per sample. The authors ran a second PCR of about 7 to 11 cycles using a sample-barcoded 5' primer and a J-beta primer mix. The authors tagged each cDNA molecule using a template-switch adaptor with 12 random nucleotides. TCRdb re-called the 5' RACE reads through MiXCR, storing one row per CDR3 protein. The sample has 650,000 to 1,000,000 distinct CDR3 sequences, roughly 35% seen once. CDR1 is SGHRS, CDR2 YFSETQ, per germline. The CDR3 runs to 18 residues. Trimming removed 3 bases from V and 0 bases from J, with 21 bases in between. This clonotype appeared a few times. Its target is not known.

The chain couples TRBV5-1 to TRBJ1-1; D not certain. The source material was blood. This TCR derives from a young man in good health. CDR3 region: CASSSTRADLAVNTEAFF. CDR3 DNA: TGCGCCAGCAGCTCAACTCGGGCCGACCTGGCCGTGAACACTGAAGCTTTCTTT.